This paragraph covers one T cell receptor beta chain sequence. The antigen remains unidentified. CDR3 length equals 14 residues. Germline values: CDR1 SGHNT, CDR2 YYREEE (reference sequence). The sample comes from a study of monozygotic twins with inflammatory bowel disease. Overall study results and limits: Since immunosuppressive treatments differed, patient repertoires may have gained added variability. Reduced clonotype sharing with other individuals was observed in IBD patients relative to healthy twins, especially with disease activity.

cDNA for each sample came from eight separate reactions. A template switching step added UMIs, each with a 6-nucleotide sample barcode. TCRdb reprocessed the 5' RACE reads, keeping one entry per CDR3 protein, no DNA. The data show around 200,000 distinct CDR3 sequences, and the top ten clones hold approximately 1.6%. This chain uses TRBV5-4 with TRBJ2-1; checking the TCRdb D call of TRBD1 is not possible without DNA. This TCR was recovered from a human donor with ulcerative colitis or Crohn's disease, or a healthy co-twin of an affected twin (not recorded which). The sequenced sample consisted of blood. This CDR3 is CASTGGGSYNEQFF.